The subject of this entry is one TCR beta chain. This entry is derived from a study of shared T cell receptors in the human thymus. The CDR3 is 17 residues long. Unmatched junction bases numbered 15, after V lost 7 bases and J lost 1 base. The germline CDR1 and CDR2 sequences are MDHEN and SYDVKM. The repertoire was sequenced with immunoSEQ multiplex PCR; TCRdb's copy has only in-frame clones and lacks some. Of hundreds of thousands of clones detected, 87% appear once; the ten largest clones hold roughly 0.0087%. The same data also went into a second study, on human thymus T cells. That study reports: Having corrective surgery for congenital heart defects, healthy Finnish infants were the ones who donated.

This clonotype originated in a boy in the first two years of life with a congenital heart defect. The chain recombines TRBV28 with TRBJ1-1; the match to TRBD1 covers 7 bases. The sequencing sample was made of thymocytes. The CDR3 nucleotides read TGTGCCAGCAATGATCGGAGGGGGCTTAGGGGGAACACTGAAGCTTTCTTT. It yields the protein CASNDRRGLRGNTEAFF.